The clone carrying this TCR beta chain was observed a single time. Its antigen remains unknown. Sequencing used immunoSEQ multiplex PCR; TCRdb keeps in-frame clones, though not all of them. In the table there are about 56,000 clones, roughly 80% of which are singletons. The source of the sample is a study of a mutant IDH1 vaccine in newly diagnosed glioma. Study background: Treated individuals were 62.5% male and roughly 40% female, averaging about 40 years of age.

Time point reported: week 47, end of study. A single vaccine dose contained 300 ug of mutant IDH1 20-mer peptide, and topical imiquimod was used with it. Patients had eight vaccinations, in weeks 1, 3, 5, 7, 11, 15, 19 and 23. Each tumor in the donors was a new WHO grade 3 or 4 astrocytoma, IDH1-mutant and ATRX-lost. Trimming cost V 2 bases and J 0 bases, with 17 bases left between them. There are 18 residues in the CDR3. Looked up from germline, CDR1 is GTSNPN and CDR2 is SVGIG (reference sequence). The specimen comprised PBMCs, sampled from a glioma patient whose treatment included an IDH1 peptide vaccine. The chain has TRBV30 and TRBJ2-6; TRBD2 might be the D (5 bases). The clonotype originates from a woman aged 45 to 65 with glioma. CDR3 sequence (DNA): TGTGCCTGGAGTAGATATCGGGGAAAAGGCTCTGGGGCCAACGTCCTGACTTTC. Protein sequence: CAWSRYRGKGSGANVLTF. Combining the CDR3 with reference TRBV30 and TRBJ2-6 gives the whole variable domain SQTIHQWPATLVQPVGSPLSLECTVEGTSNPNLYWYRQAAGRGLQLLFYSVGIGQISSEVPQNLSASRPQDRQFILSSKKLLLSDSGFYLCAWSRYRGKGSGANVLTFGAGSRLTVL.